Here is one T cell receptor (beta chain) with its context. As yet, its antigen is unknown. TCRdb keeps only in-frame clones here, not all; method: immunoSEQ multiplex PCR. The sample has under 90,000 clones; 79% are singletons. This sample was taken from a study of a mutant IDH1 vaccine in newly diagnosed glioma. The wider study: There were about 62% males and roughly 38% females among treated patients, whose mean age was 40.4 years.

Germline loops: CDR1 SGDLS, CDR2 YYNGEE. The CDR3 consists of 16 residues. V gave up 5 bases and J gave up 4 bases; unmatched junction bases: 11. General study findings and limits: Top peripheral T cell clonotype shifts appeared unrelated to pseudoprogression.

Time point indicated: baseline, week 1 (first vaccination visit). This sample's treatment: pre-vaccination baseline after standard-of-care therapy. The chain joins TRBV9 to TRBJ1-3; 8 bases agree with TRBD1. Sequenced here: PBMCs, sampled from a glioma patient treated with radiotherapy, temozolomide or both. This clonotype was obtained from a man between 45 and 60 years old with glioma. The CDR3 region is CASSPPRTGSGNTIYF. The CDR3 bases are TGTGCCAGCAGTCCCCCAAGGACAGGGAGCGGAAACACCATATATTTT.